These T cell receptor beta chains were read from a single sample in a study of shared clonotypes between healthy human individuals. Sequencing was performed with immunoSEQ multiplex PCR; in TCRdb, only in-frame clones are kept and a portion is missing. Counted here are about 2.4 million clones, about 92% occurring once; the ten biggest clones make up 0.11% to 0.15%. Material for sequencing was naive CD4+ T cells sorted from blood. The source of these receptors is a young man in good health. Each CDR3 is given with its conserved first and last residue. The order of the fields is clone size, V gene, J gene, D gene, CDR3 DNA, CDR3 protein. D genes are given only for firm matches. Some rows have no size entry. The others give once, few or many, or a class for an expanded clone.

size: NA; V: TRBV27; J: TRBJ1-5; D: TRBD1; DNA: TGTGCCAGCAGTTTAGGAGACAGGGACAATCAGCCCCAGCATTTT; CDR3: CASSLGDRDNQPQHF
size: NA; V: TRBV21-1; J: TRBJ1-1; D: NA; DNA: TGTGCCCCGACGGGAGGGGGTAGGGCGATGAACACTGAAGCTTTCTTT; CDR3: CAPTGGGRAMNTEAFF
size: NA; V: TRBV18; J: TRBJ2-7; D: NA; DNA: TGTGCCAGCTCACGAGAGCTCTACGAGCAGTACTTC; CDR3: CASSRELYEQYF
size: NA; V: TRBV18; J: TRBJ2-1; D: NA; DNA: TGTGCCAGCTCACCACTGCGGGGGCCCGCCTACAATGAGCAGTTCTTC; CDR3: CASSPLRGPAYNEQFF
size: NA; V: TRBV11-2; J: TRBJ2-5; D: TRBD2; DNA: TGTGCCAGCAGCTTAGATAGCGGGGTCCAAGAGACCCAGTACTTC; CDR3: CASSLDSGVQETQYF
size: NA; V: TRBV9; J: TRBJ2-2; D: NA; DNA: TGTGCCAGCAGCGTAGGTACGAACACCGGGGAGCTGTTTTTT; CDR3: CASSVGTNTGELFF
size: NA; V: TRBV2; J: TRBJ2-1; D: NA; DNA: TGTGCCAGCAGTGAGGTAACAGGGAGAAATGAGCAGTTCTTC; CDR3: CASSEVTGRNEQFF
size: NA; V: TRBV10-3; J: TRBJ2-5; D: NA; DNA: TGTGCCACCTCCATGGGGCAAGGGGGAGAGACCCAGTACTTC; CDR3: CATSMGQGGETQYF
size: NA; V: TRBV5-1; J: TRBJ1-6; D: TRBD1; DNA: TGCGCCAGCAGCGAACCAACAGGGGTTAGAAATTCACCCCTCCACTTT; CDR3: CASSEPTGVRNSPLHF
size: NA; V: TRBV6-5; J: TRBJ2-7; D: NA; DNA: TGTGCCAGCGGCCCCCCAGCTTACGAGCAGTACTTC; CDR3: CASGPPAYEQYF
size: NA; V: TRBV6-5; J: TRBJ2-3; D: TRBD2; DNA: TGTGCCAGCAGTTACGCGTCGGGGGGTACGCAGTATTTT; CDR3: CASSYASGGTQYF
size: NA; V: TRBV10-3; J: TRBJ2-5; D: TRBD2; DNA: TGTGCCATCAGTGAGGTTCCGGGACTAAAAGAAGAGACCCAGTACTTC; CDR3: CAISEVPGLKEETQYF
size: NA; V: TRBV5-1; J: TRBJ1-3; D: NA; DNA: TGCGCCAGCAGCTTGGGAGGGGCTGGAAACACCATATATTTT; CDR3: CASSLGGAGNTIYF
size: NA; V: TRBV5-1; J: TRBJ2-2; D: NA; DNA: TGCGCCAGCAGCTTGGTACAGGGAATCACCGGGGAGCTGTTTTTT; CDR3: CASSLVQGITGELFF
size: NA; V: TRBV28; J: TRBJ1-5; D: TRBD1; DNA: TGTGCCAGCAGTTTACAGGGACAGGGGATTAGGAATCAGCCCCAGCATTTT; CDR3: CASSLQGQGIRNQPQHF
size: NA; V: TRBV9; J: TRBJ2-2; D: NA; DNA: TGTGCCAGCAGCGTAGTGAGTACCGGGGAGCTGTTTTTT; CDR3: CASSVVSTGELFF
size: NA; V: TRBV19; J: TRBJ1-1; D: TRBD1; DNA: TGTGCCAGTAGGAACCGGGACAGGGATGTAGCTTTCTTT; CDR3: CASRNRDRDVAFF
size: NA; V: TRBV5-1; J: TRBJ2-2; D: NA; DNA: TGCGCCAGCAGCCCTGAACCCGGGGTCACCGGGGAGCTGTTTTTT; CDR3: CASSPEPGVTGELFF
size: once; V: TRBV15; J: TRBJ1-6; D: NA; DNA: TGTGCCACCAGCGCGGGGGCCGGAATATCGAATAATTCACCCCTCCACTTT; CDR3: CATSAGAGISNNSPLHF
size: NA; V: TRBV19; J: TRBJ2-2; D: NA; DNA: TGTGCCAGTAGTCACACGAACACCGGGGAGCTGTTTTTT; CDR3: CASSHTNTGELFF
size: NA; V: TRBV21-1; J: TRBJ2-5; D: NA; DNA: TGTGCCAGGTCGCTAGCGGGAGGGATTGAGACCCAGTACTTC; CDR3: CARSLAGGIETQYF
size: NA; V: TRBV19; J: TRBJ1-1; D: NA; DNA: TGTGCCAGTACCCCAGGGATTTCAACTGAAGCTTTCTTT; CDR3: CASTPGISTEAFF
size: NA; V: TRBV19; J: TRBJ2-7; D: NA; DNA: TGTGCCAGTAGTATAATCCTCACAGCGGCATCCGGCGAGCAGTACTTC; CDR3: CASSIILTAASGEQYF
size: NA; V: TRBV28; J: TRBJ1-3; D: NA; DNA: TGTGCCAGCCGCCGTGGGGGAGGGGCCGGCTCTGGAAACACCATATATTTT; CDR3: CASRRGGGAGSGNTIYF
size: NA; V: TRBV27; J: TRBJ1-2; D: NA; DNA: TGTGCCAGCAGTCTTGGGAGGGGCGACTATGGCTACACCTTC; CDR3: CASSLGRGDYGYTF
size: NA; V: TRBV11-2; J: TRBJ1-1; D: NA; DNA: TGTGCCAGCAGACTCGTGGCCTCGAACACTGAAGCTTTCTTT; CDR3: CASRLVASNTEAFF
size: NA; V: TRBV7-9; J: TRBJ2-2; D: TRBD2; DNA: TGTGCCAGCAGCTTAGTCTTTTTTGCGGGGGTGAACACCGGGGAGCTGTTTTTT; CDR3: CASSLVFFAGVNTGELFF
size: NA; V: TRBV6-1; J: TRBJ2-7; D: TRBD2; DNA: TGTGCCAGCAGTCTGACTAGCGGGAACCCCCCGCAGTACTTC; CDR3: CASSLTSGNPPQYF
size: NA; V: TRBV11-3; J: TRBJ2-4; D: NA; DNA: TGTGCCAGCAGCTTAGATAACAGGGCGGCTCAGTACTTC; CDR3: CASSLDNRAAQYF
size: NA; V: TRBV28; J: TRBJ2-4; D: NA; DNA: TGTGCCAGTCAGGGGGCCAAAAACATTCAGTACTTC; CDR3: CASQGAKNIQYF
size: NA; V: TRBV7-2; J: TRBJ2-1; D: NA; DNA: TGTGCCAGCAGCCCACTTGCGGGGAGCTCCTACAATGAGCAGTTCTTC; CDR3: CASSPLAGSSYNEQFF
size: NA; V: TRBV2; J: TRBJ2-7; D: NA; DNA: TGTGCCAACGGAGCCTACAGTGGGAGCGGCGAGCAGTACTTC; CDR3: CANGAYSGSGEQYF
size: NA; V: TRBV27; J: TRBJ2-1; D: NA; DNA: TGTGCCAGCAGTAGAAATACAGGGACTACTCAGTTCTTC; CDR3: CASSRNTGTTQFF
size: NA; V: TRBV18; J: TRBJ1-1; D: TRBD1; DNA: TGTGCCAGCTCACCGACTGTCCCGGGACAGGGGGCTTCTGAAGCTTTCTTT; CDR3: CASSPTVPGQGASEAFF
size: NA; V: TRBV30; J: TRBJ2-2; D: TRBD1; DNA: TGTGCCTGGGGGCCGGGACAGGGCACCGGGGAGCTGTTTTTT; CDR3: CAWGPGQGTGELFF
size: NA; V: TRBV2; J: TRBJ1-5; D: NA; DNA: TGTGCCAGCAGCGCCGACAGGAGTAAGCCCCAGCATTTT; CDR3: CASSADRSKPQHF
size: NA; V: TRBV28; J: TRBJ1-6; D: NA; DNA: TGTGCCAGCGATAACATAAAAGAACCCTATTCACCCCTCCACTTT; CDR3: CASDNIKEPYSPLHF
size: NA; V: TRBV18; J: TRBJ1-2; D: NA; DNA: TGTGCCAGCTCACCGGGGGAAAACTATGGCTACACCTTC; CDR3: CASSPGENYGYTF
size: NA; V: TRBV5-6; J: TRBJ2-1; D: TRBD2; DNA: TGTGCCAGCAGCCTAGGACTAGCGGGCCGGTTTTCCTACAATGAGCAGTTCTTC; CDR3: CASSLGLAGRFSYNEQFF
size: NA; V: TRBV15; J: TRBJ1-2; D: TRBD1; DNA: TGTGCCACCAGTTGGGGCCAGGGGGCTGCTGGCTACACCTTC; CDR3: CATSWGQGAAGYTF